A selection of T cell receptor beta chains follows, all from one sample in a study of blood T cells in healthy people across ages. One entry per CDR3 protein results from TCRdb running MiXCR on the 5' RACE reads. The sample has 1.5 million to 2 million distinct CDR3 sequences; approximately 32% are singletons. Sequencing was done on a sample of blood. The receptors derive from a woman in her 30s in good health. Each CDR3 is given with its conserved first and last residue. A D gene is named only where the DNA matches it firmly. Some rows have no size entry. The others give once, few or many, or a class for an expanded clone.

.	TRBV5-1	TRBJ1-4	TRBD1	TGCGCCAGCAGCACGGGGGACAGGCAGTCCAAAAAACTGTTTTTT	CASSTGDRQSKKLFF
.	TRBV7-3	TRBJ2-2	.	TGTGCCAGCAGCCGTTCGGGTGGGGAGCTGTTTTTT	CASSRSGGELFF
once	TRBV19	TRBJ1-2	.	TGTGCCAGTAGTGGCCAAACCAGGACGTTGCTCGGAGGCTACACCTTC	CASSGQTRTLLGGYTF
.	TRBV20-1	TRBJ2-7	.	TGCAGTGCTACCCCTGGGCGCTCCTACGAGCAGTACTTC	CSATPGRSYEQYF
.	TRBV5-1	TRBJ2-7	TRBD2	TGCGCCAGCAGCGGGACTAGCGGGACTGGCGAGCAGTACTTC	CASSGTSGTGEQYF
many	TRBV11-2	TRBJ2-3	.	TGTGCCAGCAGCTTACTCGGGAGAAGCACAGATACGCAGTATTTT	CASSLLGRSTDTQYF
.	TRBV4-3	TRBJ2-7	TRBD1	TGCGCCAGCAGCCAATCCCGGGACAGCTACTACGAGCAGTACTTC	CASSQSRDSYYEQYF
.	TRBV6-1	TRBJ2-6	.	TGTGCCAGCAGTGAGAAAGGGCCTGGGGCCAACGTCCTGACTTTC	CASSEKGPGANVLTF
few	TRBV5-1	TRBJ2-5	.	TGCGCCAGCAGCCCCTCCCCCCTGACAGGTCAAGAGACCCAGTACTTC	CASSPSPLTGQETQYF
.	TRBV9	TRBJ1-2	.	TGTGCCAGCAGCCTCCAGGCGTTGGACTATGGCTGCACCTTC	CASSLQALDYGCTF
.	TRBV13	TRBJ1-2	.	TGTGCCAGCAGCTTAGGTCGGGATTACTATGGCTACACCTTC	CASSLGRDYYGYTF
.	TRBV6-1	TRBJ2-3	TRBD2	TGTGCCAGCAGTGGGACTAGCTTCCCAGATACGCAGTATTTT	CASSGTSFPDTQYF
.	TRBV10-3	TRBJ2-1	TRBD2	TGTGCCATCAGCCCTAGCGGGGGTAAATCCTACAATGAGCAGTTCTTC	CAISPSGGKSYNEQFF
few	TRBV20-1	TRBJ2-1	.	TGCAGTGCTAGAGATCAAGGGGGGGCCTCTCGGGCCAATGAGCAGTTCTTC	CSARDQGGASRANEQFF
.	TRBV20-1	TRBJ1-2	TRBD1	TGCAGTGCAGGGACAGGGGGGATCCACACCTTC	CSAGTGGIHTF
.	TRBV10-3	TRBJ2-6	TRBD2	TGTGCCATCAGTGAGTCCGGCGGGAGGGGCTCTGGGGCCAACGTCCTGACTTTC	CAISESGGRGSGANVLTF
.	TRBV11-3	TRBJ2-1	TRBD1	TGTGCCAGCAGCTTGGGACAGGGGGAAAACTATGAGCAGTTCTTC	CASSLGQGENYEQFF
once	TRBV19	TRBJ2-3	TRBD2	TGTGCCAGTCGCCCGGCGGGAGCCACAGATACGCAGTATTTT	CASRPAGATDTQYF
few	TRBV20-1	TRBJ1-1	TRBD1	TGCAGTGCTGCGGGGACAGGGGGCTTCTCGTTCCGACCTGAAGCTTTCTTT	CSAAGTGGFSFRPEAFF
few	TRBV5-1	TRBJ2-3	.	TGCGCCAGCAGCTTGGCTGGAGGGAAATTTCCAGATACGCAGTATTTT	CASSLAGGKFPDTQYF
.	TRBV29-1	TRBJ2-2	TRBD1	TGCAGCGGGACAGGGTCTAACACCGGGGAGCTGTTTTTT	CSGTGSNTGELFF
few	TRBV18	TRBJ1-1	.	TGTGCCAGCTCACCAAAGGACAGCCAGAACACTGAAGCTTTCTTT	CASSPKDSQNTEAFF
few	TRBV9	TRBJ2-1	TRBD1	TGTGCCAGCAGCGTTGGACAGGGGACTTCCTACAATGAGCAGTTCTTC	CASSVGQGTSYNEQFF
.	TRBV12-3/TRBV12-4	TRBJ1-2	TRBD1	TGTGCCAGCAGATTCACAGGGGGCGATGGCTACACCTTC	CASRFTGGDGYTF
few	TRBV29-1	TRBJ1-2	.	TGCAGCGTGGCCCCCTGGGGGAACAACTATGGCTACACCTTC	CSVAPWGNNYGYTF
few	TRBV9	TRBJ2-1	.	TGTGCCAGCAGCCCAGGGGGCACTAGCGCTGAGCAGTTCTTC	CASSPGGTSAEQFF
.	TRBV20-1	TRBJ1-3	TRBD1	TGCAGTGCTAGGGGGGACAGATTTAGTGGAAACACCATATATTTT	CSARGDRFSGNTIYF
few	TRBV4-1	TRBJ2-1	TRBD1	TGCGCCAGCAGCCAAGACCTCGGGACAGGGCTCCGCAATGAGCAGTTCTTC	CASSQDLGTGLRNEQFF
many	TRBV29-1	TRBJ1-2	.	TGCAGCGTTTTTCTTTCTCCTAACTATGGCTACACCTTC	CSVFLSPNYGYTF
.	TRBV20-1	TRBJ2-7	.	TGCAGTGCTACCCCCAGGGGAGGCCACGAGCAGTACTTC	CSATPRGGHEQYF
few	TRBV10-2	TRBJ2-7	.	TGCGCCAGCAGAAAGAGTGGGACGGAATCCTACGAGCAGTACTTC	CASRKSGTESYEQYF
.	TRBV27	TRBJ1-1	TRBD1	TGTGCCACCTCCCCGGGACAGGGGATCGGGGGAATGAACACTGAAGCTTTCTTT	CATSPGQGIGGMNTEAFF
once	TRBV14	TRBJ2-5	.	TGTGCCGGCAGCCAAGATAAATGGGGATACCAAGAGACCCAGTACTTC	CAGSQDKWGYQETQYF
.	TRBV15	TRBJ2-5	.	TGTGCCACCAGCAGCTACAGGGAAGGAGAGACCCAGTACTTC	CATSSYREGETQYF
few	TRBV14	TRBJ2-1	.	TGTGCCAGCAGCCAAACAGGGAAAGGAAACAATGAGCAGTTCTTC	CASSQTGKGNNEQFF
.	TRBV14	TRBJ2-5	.	TGTGCCAGCAGCCAAGCGAAGGGGGGGACCCAAGAGACCCAGTACTTC	CASSQAKGGTQETQYF
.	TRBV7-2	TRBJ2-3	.	TGTGCCAGCAGCCCGACGGGTCCTACAGATACGCAGTATTTT	CASSPTGPTDTQYF